This TCR beta chain stems from a study of cytomegalovirus exposure and HLA in healthy donors. CDR1 and CDR2 from the germline V gene are SGHNT and YYREEE (reference sequence). The length of the CDR3 is 14 residues. With V trimmed by 0 bases and J by 7 bases, 4 bases remained unmatched. Findings of the study overall: In vitro testing confirmed a few CMV-associated chains as specific for CMV antigens. It was reportedly the case that the classifier diagnosed cytomegalovirus status with high specificity and sensitivity. Among TCR beta chains, those listed as cytomegalovirus-associated numbered some 170. 87-base-pair reads could not separate some V segments, including TRBV6-2 and TRBV6-3.

A multiplex PCR was run with 60 Vbeta primers and 13 Jbeta primers. Repertoires were generated with immunoSEQ multiplex PCR, while TCRdb's copy carries only in-frame clones and drops some. The sample includes 90,000 to 95,000 clones, more than 75% of them seen just once. This clone was counted between two and nine times. The antigen is not known. The sample comprised PBMCs. The chain has TRBV5-4 and TRBJ2-4; TRBD1 agrees at 7 bases. The sequence was collected from a man between 18 and 35 years old in good health and CMV-seronegative. The CDR3 DNA reads TGTGCCAGCAGCTTGGGACAGGGCGAGAACATTCAGTACTTC. The encoded protein is CASSLGQGENIQYF.